The clone carrying this T cell receptor (beta chain) has only a few counts. Antigen unknown. Using immunoSEQ multiplex PCR, the repertoire was profiled, and TCRdb retains in-frame clones only, with some absent. The sample carries 150,000 to 160,000 clones, 87% recorded once. Germline CDR1 reads SGHRS; CDR2 reads YFSETQ. The CDR3 extends over 18 amino acids. With 2 bases clipped from V and 5 bases from J, the junction kept 17 bases outside the gene matches. The data derive from a study of T cell responses to AZD1222 COVID-19 vaccine. Broader study findings: The sample set comprised mostly white British donors with more females, and clonal diversity was possibly underestimated. Spike-specific TCR depth and breadth grew after two AZD1222 doses.

Material: peripheral blood, obtained 28 days after the second AZD1222 dose. The chain joins TRBV5-1 to TRBJ1-1, with 8 bases fitting TRBD1. The TCR comes from an adult who received the AZD1222 COVID-19 vaccine. This CDR3 is CASSFTSGQGSLGTEAFF. The CDR3 DNA reads as TGCGCCAGCAGCTTCACCTCCGGACAGGGCTCTTTAGGGACTGAAGCTTTCTTT.